These 22 T cell receptor beta chains came from one sample sequenced in a study of cytomegalovirus exposure and HLA in healthy donors. Primers: 60 Vbeta forward and 13 Jbeta reverse. TCRdb keeps only in-frame clones here, not all; method: immunoSEQ multiplex PCR. The sample yields about 160,000 clones, approximately 75% seen once. Sequenced sample: PBMCs. These receptors were taken from a woman between 18 and 30 years old in good health and CMV-seronegative.

The sample holds a few counts of this clone. The chain is built from TRBV6-5 and TRBJ2-2; D may be TRBD1 (6 bases). The germline V gene has CDR1 MNHEY and CDR2 SVGAGI. The CDR3 consists of 15 residues. Trimming pared 8 bases from V and 2 bases from J, leaving 15 bases between. The CDR3 DNA is TGTGCCAGCCTAGCAACAGGGCCAAACACCGGGGAGCTGTTTTTT. It translates to CASLATGPNTGELFF.

The chain uses TRBV11-2 and TRBJ2-2, with 8 bases that match TRBD2. This CDR3 spans 14 amino acids. Trimming took 3 bases from V and 7 from J; bases not matched to a gene: 4. CDR1 is SGHAT and CDR2 is FQNNGV in the germline V gene. The CDR3 here is CASSFGGGYGELFF. The CDR3 DNA sequence: TGTGCCAGCAGCTTCGGCGGGGGGTACGGGGAGCTGTTTTTT. The whole variable domain, remainder taken from reference TRBV11-2 and TRBJ2-2, is EAGVAQSPRYKIIEKRQSVAFWCNPISGHATLYWYQQILGQGPKLLIQFQNNGVVDDSQLPKDRFSAERLKGVDSTLKIQPAKLEDSAVYLCASSFGGGYGELFFGEGSRLTVL.

V and J are TRBV4-1 and TRBJ1-2, with a weak D call TRBD1 (6 bases). Per germline, CDR1 MGHRA and CDR2 YSYEKL. The CDR3 runs to 15 residues. Between the trimmed V and J ends, which lost 3 bases and 6 bases, there was a span of 17 bases. CDR3 sequence reads: CASSHKSQGLDGYTF. DNA of the CDR3: TGCGCCAGCAGCCACAAGTCACAGGGATTGGATGGCTACACCTTC.

The V gene is TRBV15, the J gene TRBJ1-2; 8 positions match TRBD1. The CDR3 extends over 15 amino acids. The germline gives CDR1 LNHNV, CDR2 YYDKDF (reference sequence). Losses at the gene ends were 0 bases for V and 7 bases for J; bases not matched to a gene: 7. The CDR3 nucleotides are TGTGCCACCAGCAGAGATCCCCGGACAGGGTTTGGCTACACCTTC. This gives the protein CATSRDPRTGFGYTF.

This chain connects TRBV11-3 to TRBJ2-3; possibly TRBD2 for D (6 bases). The germline V and J ends were trimmed by 1 base and 6 bases, with 14 bases remaining between them. From germline, CDR1 is SGHNT and CDR2 YENEEA. This CDR3 has 15 amino acids. The CDR3 reads CASSLGGNGGDTQYF. In DNA form, the CDR3 reads TGTGCCAGCAGCTTAGGGGGCAATGGAGGGGATACGCAGTATTTT. The variable domain in full, completed from reference TRBV11-3 and TRBJ2-3, reads EAGVVQSPRYKIIEKKQPVAFWCNPISGHNTLYWYLQNLGQGPELLIRYENEEAVDDSQLPKDRFSAERLKGVDSTLKIQPAELGDSAVYLCASSLGGNGGDTQYFGPGTRLTVL.

This sequence joins TRBV5-1 and TRBJ1-4, with 11 bases fitting TRBD1. Germline assignment: CDR1 SGHRS and CDR2 YFSETQ. CDR3 size: 19 residues. After removal of 4 bases from V and 0 bases from J, the junction contained 11 bases not matched to a gene. The CDR3 region has the DNA TGCGCCAGCAGCCCCGCTCTAGGGACAGGGGGAGCAACTAATGAAAAACTGTTTTTT. Translating it yields CASSPALGTGGATNEKLFF.

J is TRBJ2-2 and V is TRBV5-6; a weak D match, TRBD2 (6 bases). V was pared by 3 bases and J by 3 bases, with 6 bases between. The V gene's germline CDR1 is SGHDT and CDR2 YYEEEE. The CDR3 spans 13 residues. CDR3 DNA: TGTGCCAGCAGCTGGGACTACACCGGGGAGCTGTTTTTT. This codes for CASSWDYTGELFF.

V usage is TRBV5-1 and J usage is TRBJ1-1, with TRBD1 as a possible D gene (6 bases). V was pared by 0 bases and J by 1 base, with 7 bases between. The CDR3 contains 14 residues. Germline assignment: CDR1 SGHRS and CDR2 YFSETQ. The CDR3 reads CASSLEQGNTEAFF. The CDR3 nucleotides read TGCGCCAGCAGCTTGGAACAGGGGAACACTGAAGCTTTCTTT.

Only one count was recorded for this clone. V is TRBV28 and J is TRBJ2-7, with a weak D call TRBD2 (5 bases). Trimming removed 8 bases from V and 4 bases from J, with 24 bases in between. Germline V gene data show CDR1 as MDHEN and CDR2 as SYDVKM. This CDR3 region has 16 residues. The CDR3 is CASPPRGLGDCYEQYF. CDR3 nucleotide sequence: TGTGCCAGCCCCCCCCGTGGTTTGGGAGACTGTTACGAGCAGTACTTC.

This clone has a single count. The chain links TRBV4-1 to TRBJ1-1, with 8 nucleotides matching TRBD1. Germline CDR1 and CDR2: MGHRA and YSYEKL. Losses at the gene ends were 0 bases for V and 5 bases for J; bases not matched to a gene: 11. The CDR3 covers 17 residues. The CDR3 DNA is TGCGCCAGCAGCCAAGATCGGAGGGCAGGGGGCGGGACTGAAGCTTTCTTT. It yields the protein CASSQDRRAGGGTEAFF.

The chain uses TRBV7-8 and TRBJ2-1; 8 positions match TRBD1. Germline V gene sequence: CDR1 SGHVS, CDR2 FQNEAQ. Trimming removed 5 bases from V and 6 bases from J; junction bases left unmatched: 0. The CDR3 is made up of 12 amino acids. CDR3 DNA sequence: TGTGCCAGCAGCGGGACAGGCAATGAGCAGTTCTTC. The encoded protein is CASSGTGNEQFF. The variable domain in full, with the rest retrieved from reference TRBV7-8 and TRBJ2-1, is GAGVSQSPRYKVAKRGQDVALRCDPISGHVSLFWYQQALGQGPEFLTYFQNEAQLDKSGLPSDRFFAERPEGSVSTLKIQRTQQEDSAVYLCASSGTGNEQFFGPGTRLTVL.

V is TRBV5-8 and J is TRBJ1-5, with 11 bases matching TRBD1. V gave up 2 bases and J gave up 4 bases; unmatched junction bases: 5. The CDR3 is made up of 16 amino acids. CDR1 and CDR2 from the germline V gene are SGHTS and YDEGEE. CDR3 residues: CASSLGTGGRNQPQHF. The CDR3 nucleotides are TGTGCCAGCAGCTTAGGGACAGGGGGTCGGAATCAGCCCCAGCATTTT.

The chain employs TRBV27 and TRBJ1-6, with D uncertain. Germline-derived CDR1 and CDR2 are MNHEY and SMNVEV (reference sequence). V shed 3 bases and J shed 9 bases, with 9 bases lying between them. The length of the CDR3 is 13 residues. The CDR3 DNA sequence: TGTGCCAGCAGTTTCAGAATCCTTTCACCCCTCCACTTT. Its protein is CASSFRILSPLHF.

The genes are TRBV19 and TRBJ2-2; 9 nucleotides match TRBD2. V lost 5 bases to trimming and J lost 1 base; unmatched junction nucleotides: 8. CDR1 is LNHDA, CDR2 SQIVND, per germline (reference sequence). This CDR3 spans 17 amino acids. Written as DNA, the CDR3 is TGTGCCAGTAGTGCCTATTTAGCGGGGGAGAACACCGGGGAGCTGTTTTTT. It encodes CASSAYLAGENTGELFF.

J is TRBJ2-5 and V is TRBV5-1, with a possible D match to TRBD1 (6 bases). Germline V gives CDR1 SGHRS, CDR2 YFSETQ. The CDR3 has 14 amino acids. Trimming took off 2 bases at V and 5 bases at J, with 13 bases between the two ends. In DNA form, the CDR3 reads TGCGCCAGCAGCTTTAGGCCAGGGGCGGAGACCCAGTACTTC. It specifies CASSFRPGAETQYF.

The chain uses TRBV29-1 and TRBJ2-1; 11 bases are a match to TRBD2. Trimming took 1 base from V and 0 from J; bases not matched to a gene: 8. Germline V gene lookup returns CDR1 SQVTM and CDR2 ANQGSEA. There are 18 residues in the CDR3. CDR3 amino acids: CSVEGLAGGKSSYNEQFF. The DNA of the CDR3 is TGCAGCGTTGAAGGTCTAGCGGGAGGAAAAAGCTCCTACAATGAGCAGTTCTTC.

The rearrangement links TRBV21-1 to TRBJ2-7; TRBD2, the D gene given by the table, was not confirmed from the DNA. TRBV21-1 is a known pseudogene. This CDR3 comprises 17 residues. The CDR3 DNA is TGTGCCGGCGTGGGACTAGCGGGAGGGCCCAACTCCTACGAGCAGTACTTC. This gives the protein CAGVGLAGGPNSYEQYF.

J is TRBJ2-1 and V is TRBV5-4, with unresolved D. V lost 2 bases and J 3 bases, leaving 3 bases between the germline ends. Germline CDR1 and CDR2: SGHNT and YYREEE (reference sequence). The length of the CDR3 is 12 residues. Here the CDR3 reads CASSFHYNEQFF. CDR3 coding DNA: TGTGCCAGCAGCTTCCACTACAATGAGCAGTTCTTC.

In its sample, this clone was seen once. The chain uses TRBV29-1 and TRBJ1-4; possibly TRBD1 for D (5 bases). CDR1 SQVTM and CDR2 ANQGSEA come from the germline V gene. The V end was cut by 4 bases, the J end by 7 bases, with 13 bases between. The length of the CDR3 is 13 residues. As DNA, the CDR3 is TGCAGCGTTGCCCGGGCCGGGGGTGAAAAACTGTTTTTT. This encodes CSVARAGGEKLFF. The whole variable domain, remainder taken from reference TRBV29-1 and TRBJ1-4, is SAVISQKPSRDICQRGTSLTIQCQVDSQVTMMFWYRQQPGQSLTLIATANQGSEATYESGFVIDKFPISRPNLTFSTLTVSNMSPEDSSIYLCSVARAGGEKLFFGSGTQLSVL.

This chain joins TRBV27 and TRBJ2-3, with 8 bases lining up with TRBD2. Germline CDR1 reads MNHEY; CDR2 reads SMNVEV (reference sequence). CDR3 length equals 17 residues. V shed 4 bases, J shed 4 bases, and the junction held 13 bases outside the gene matches. This CDR3 reads CASSSYYRGGESDTQYF. CDR3 DNA: TGTGCCAGCAGTTCCTACTATCGGGGGGGCGAGTCAGATACGCAGTATTTT.

The CDR3 is CASSSPASYGYTF. The DNA for the CDR3 is TGTGCCAGCAGTTCCCCCGCCAGCTATGGCTACACCTTC. V usage is TRBV28 and J usage is TRBJ1-2; no clear D. Germline CDR1 reads MDHEN; CDR2 reads SYDVKM. This CDR3 contains 13 residues. V gave up 4 bases and J gave up 4 bases, with 10 bases separating them.

This clone was observed a single time. The V call is TRBV18, the J call TRBJ1-2; D might be TRBD1 (6 bases). Germline V gene sequence: CDR1 KGHSH, CDR2 LQKENI. V lost 2 bases, J lost 8 bases, and 9 bases lay in between. The CDR3 is 12 residues long. This CDR3 reads CASSPIQGGYTF. As DNA, the CDR3 is TGTGCCAGCTCACCAATACAGGGCGGCTACACCTTC.